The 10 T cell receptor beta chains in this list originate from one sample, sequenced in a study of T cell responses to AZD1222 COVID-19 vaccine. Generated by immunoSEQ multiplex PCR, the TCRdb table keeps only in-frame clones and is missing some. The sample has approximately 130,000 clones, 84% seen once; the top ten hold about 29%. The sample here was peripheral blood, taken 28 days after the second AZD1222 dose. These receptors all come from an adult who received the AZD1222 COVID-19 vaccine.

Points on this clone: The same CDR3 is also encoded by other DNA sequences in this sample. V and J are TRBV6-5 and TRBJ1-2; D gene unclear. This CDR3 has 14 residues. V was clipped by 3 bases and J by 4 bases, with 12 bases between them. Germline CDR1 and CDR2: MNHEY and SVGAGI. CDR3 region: CASSYKAGGYGYTF. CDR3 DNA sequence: TGTGCCAGCAGTTATAAGGCAGGCGGCTATGGCTACACCTTC.

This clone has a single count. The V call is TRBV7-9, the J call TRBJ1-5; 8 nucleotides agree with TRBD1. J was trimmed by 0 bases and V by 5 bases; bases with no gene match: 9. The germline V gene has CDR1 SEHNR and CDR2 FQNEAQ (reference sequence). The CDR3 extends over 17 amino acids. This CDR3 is CASSEKTGDYSNQPQHF. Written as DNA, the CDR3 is TGTGCCAGCAGCGAAAAGACAGGGGACTATAGCAATCAGCCCCAGCATTTT.

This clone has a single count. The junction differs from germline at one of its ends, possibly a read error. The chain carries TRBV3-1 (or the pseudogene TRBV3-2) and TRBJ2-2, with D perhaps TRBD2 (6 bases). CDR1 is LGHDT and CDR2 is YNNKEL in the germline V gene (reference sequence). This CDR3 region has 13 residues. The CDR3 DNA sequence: TGTGCCAGCAGCCGATTGAACACCGGGGGGCTGTTTTTT. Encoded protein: CASSRLNTGGLFF.

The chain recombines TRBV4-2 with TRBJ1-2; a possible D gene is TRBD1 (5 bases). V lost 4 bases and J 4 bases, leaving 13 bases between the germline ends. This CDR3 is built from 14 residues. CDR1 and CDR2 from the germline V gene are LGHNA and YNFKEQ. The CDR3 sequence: CASSRDRSGYGYTF. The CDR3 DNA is TGTGCCAGCAGCCGCGACAGATCGGGCTATGGCTACACCTTC.

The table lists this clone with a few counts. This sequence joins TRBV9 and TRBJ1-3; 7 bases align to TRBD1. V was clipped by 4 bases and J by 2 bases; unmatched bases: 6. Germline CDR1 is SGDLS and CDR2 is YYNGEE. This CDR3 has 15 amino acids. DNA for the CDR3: TGTGCCAGCAGCTTTAACAGGGGACCTGGAAACACCATATATTTT. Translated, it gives CASSFNRGPGNTIYF.

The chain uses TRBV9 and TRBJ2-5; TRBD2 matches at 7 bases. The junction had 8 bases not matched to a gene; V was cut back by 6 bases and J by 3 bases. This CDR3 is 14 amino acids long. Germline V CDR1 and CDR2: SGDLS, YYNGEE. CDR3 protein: CASNGGEKEETQYF. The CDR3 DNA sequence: TGTGCCAGCAATGGGGGGGAGAAGGAAGAGACCCAGTACTTC.

This chain's CDR3 is CAWDRGVNTEAFF. The CDR3 coding sequence is TGTGCCTGGGACAGGGGGGTAAACACTGAAGCTTTCTTT. The J gene is TRBJ1-1, the V gene TRBV30; 9 nucleotides match TRBD1. The CDR3 length is 13 residues. The V gene's germline CDR1 is GTSNPN and CDR2 SVGIG (reference sequence). With 5 bases clipped from V and 2 bases from J, the junction kept 3 bases outside the gene matches.

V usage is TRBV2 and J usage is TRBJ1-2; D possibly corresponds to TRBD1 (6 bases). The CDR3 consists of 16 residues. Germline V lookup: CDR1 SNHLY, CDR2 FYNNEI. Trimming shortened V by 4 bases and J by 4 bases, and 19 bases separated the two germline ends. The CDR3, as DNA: TGTGCCAGCAGTGGGGCGACAGGAGGCCTCATCTATGGCTACACCTTC. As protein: CASSGATGGLIYGYTF.

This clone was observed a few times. CDR3 protein: CASRVDPGYEQYF. CDR3 sequence (DNA): TGTGCCAGCAGAGTGGACCCTGGCTACGAGCAGTACTTC. The chain uses TRBV28 and TRBJ2-7; D is undetermined. V lost 6 bases, J lost 3 bases, and 12 bases lay in between. The CDR3 loop spans 13 amino acids. Germline V gene data show CDR1 as MDHEN and CDR2 as SYDVKM.

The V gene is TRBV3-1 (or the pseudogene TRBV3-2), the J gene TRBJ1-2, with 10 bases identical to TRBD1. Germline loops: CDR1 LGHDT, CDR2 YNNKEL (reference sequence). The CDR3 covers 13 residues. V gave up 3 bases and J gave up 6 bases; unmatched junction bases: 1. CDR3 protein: CASSHDRGHGYTF. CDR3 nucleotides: TGTGCCAGCAGCCATGACAGGGGGCATGGCTACACCTTC.